The entry that follows covers one TCR beta chain sequence. The study profiled TCR beta VDJ and CDR3 using genomic DNA as template. TCRdb re-analysed the reads in MiXCR, keeping a single row per CDR3 protein. The sample lists roughly 98,000 distinct CDR3 sequences, around 70% occurring once. Selection for sequencing was limited to patients who had shown CD8+CD57+ cell expansion by flow cytometry. This specimen belongs to a study of CD8+CD57+ T cells in acquired aplastic anemia. The CDR3 loop spans 12 amino acids. CDR1 and CDR2 (germline): SGHVS, FNYEAQ. V shed 5 bases and J shed 6 bases, with 11 bases lying between them.

This clonotype was obtained from a human donor with aplastic anemia. The chain links TRBV7-6 to TRBJ2-7; D gene ambiguous. The source material was sorted CD4+, CD8+, or CD8+CD57+ T cells (not recorded which) from PBMCs. DNA of the CDR3: TGTGCCAGCAGCCCGGCTTTGGGCGAGCAGTACTTC. Translating it yields CASSPALGEQYF. The full variable domain, rest sourced from reference TRBV7-6 and TRBJ2-7, is GAGVSQSPRYKVTKRGQDVALRCDPISGHVSLYWYRQALGQGPEFLTYFNYEAQQDKSGLPNDRFSAERPEGSISTLTIQRTEQRDSAMYRCASSPALGEQYFGPGTRLTVT.